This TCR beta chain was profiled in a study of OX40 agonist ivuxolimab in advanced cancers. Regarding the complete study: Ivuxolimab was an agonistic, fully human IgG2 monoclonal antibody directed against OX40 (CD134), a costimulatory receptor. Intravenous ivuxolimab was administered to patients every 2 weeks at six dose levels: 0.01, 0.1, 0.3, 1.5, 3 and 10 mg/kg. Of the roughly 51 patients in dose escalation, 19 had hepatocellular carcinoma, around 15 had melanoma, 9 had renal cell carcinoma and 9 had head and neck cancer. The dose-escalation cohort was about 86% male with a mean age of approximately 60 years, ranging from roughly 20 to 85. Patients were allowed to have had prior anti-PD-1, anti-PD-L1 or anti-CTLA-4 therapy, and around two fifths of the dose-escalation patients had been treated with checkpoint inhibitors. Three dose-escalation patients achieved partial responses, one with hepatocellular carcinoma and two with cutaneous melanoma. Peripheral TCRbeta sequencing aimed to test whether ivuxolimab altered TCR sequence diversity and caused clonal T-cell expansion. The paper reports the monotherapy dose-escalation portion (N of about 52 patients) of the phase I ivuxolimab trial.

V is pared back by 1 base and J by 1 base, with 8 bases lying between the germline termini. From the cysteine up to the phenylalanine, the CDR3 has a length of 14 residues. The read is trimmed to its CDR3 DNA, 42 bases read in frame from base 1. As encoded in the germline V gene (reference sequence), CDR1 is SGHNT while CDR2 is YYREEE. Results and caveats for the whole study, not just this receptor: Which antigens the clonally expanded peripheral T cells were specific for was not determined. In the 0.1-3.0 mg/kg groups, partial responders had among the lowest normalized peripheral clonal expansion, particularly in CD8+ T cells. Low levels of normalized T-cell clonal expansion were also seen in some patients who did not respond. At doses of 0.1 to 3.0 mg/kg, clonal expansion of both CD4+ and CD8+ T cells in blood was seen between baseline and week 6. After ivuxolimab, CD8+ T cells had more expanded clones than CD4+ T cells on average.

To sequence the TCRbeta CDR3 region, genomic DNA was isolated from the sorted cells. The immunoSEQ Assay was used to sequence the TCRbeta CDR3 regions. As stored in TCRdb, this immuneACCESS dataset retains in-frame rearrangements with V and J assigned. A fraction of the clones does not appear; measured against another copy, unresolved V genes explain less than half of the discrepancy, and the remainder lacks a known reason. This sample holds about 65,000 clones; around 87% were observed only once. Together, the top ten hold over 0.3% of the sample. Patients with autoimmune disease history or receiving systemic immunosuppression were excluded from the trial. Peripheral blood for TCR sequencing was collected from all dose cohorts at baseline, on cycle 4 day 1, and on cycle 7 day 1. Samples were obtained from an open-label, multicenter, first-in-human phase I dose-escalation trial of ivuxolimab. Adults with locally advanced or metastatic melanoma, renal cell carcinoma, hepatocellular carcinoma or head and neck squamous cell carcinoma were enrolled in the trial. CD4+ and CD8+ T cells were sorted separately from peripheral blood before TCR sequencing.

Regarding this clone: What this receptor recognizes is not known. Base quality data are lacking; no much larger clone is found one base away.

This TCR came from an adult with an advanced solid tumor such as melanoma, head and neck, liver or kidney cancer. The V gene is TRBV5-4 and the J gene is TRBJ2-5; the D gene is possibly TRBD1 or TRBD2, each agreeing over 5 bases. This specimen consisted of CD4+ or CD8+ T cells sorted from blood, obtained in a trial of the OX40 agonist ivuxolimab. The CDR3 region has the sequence CASSLKGPQETQYF. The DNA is TGTGCCAGCAGCTTGAAGGGACCCCAAGAGACCCAGTACTTC.